The T cell receptor beta chain described here comes from a study of identical twins. Regarding the study as a whole: Researchers reported weaker excess twin sharing in beta out-of-frame sequences. Memory repertoires lacked the insertion deficit that abundant cord blood beta clonotypes showed.

V shed 7 bases and J shed 5 bases, with 24 bases lying between them. The CDR3 has 18 residues. From germline, CDR1 is MGHDK and CDR2 SYGVNS. Healthy Caucasians, and only they, were the donors. A universal primer binding site was introduced by template switching. The final cDNA contained unique molecular identifiers. TCRdb re-called the 5' RACE reads through MiXCR, storing one row per CDR3 protein. The sample includes 690,000 or so distinct CDR3 sequences, 6.1% of them seen just once. Of note for this clonotype: The antigen remains unidentified.

The rearrangement links TRBV25-1 to TRBJ2-6, with D perhaps assigned TRBD1 or TRBD2 (5 bases each). The origin of this receptor is a man between 18 and 35 years old in good health. Sequencing was performed on naive T cells sorted from blood. The CDR3 spells CASKFRADSLCRANVLTF. CDR3 sequence (DNA): TGTGCCAGCAAATTCAGGGCGGACTCCCTCTGTAGGGCCAACGTCCTGACTTTC. Together with reference TRBV25-1 and TRBJ2-6, the CDR3 gives the full variable domain: EADIYQTPRYLVIGTGKKITLECSQTMGHDKMYWYQQDPGMELHLIHYSYGVNSTEKGDLSSESTVSRIRTEHFPLTLESARPSHTSQYLCASKFRADSLCRANVLTFGAGSRLTVL.